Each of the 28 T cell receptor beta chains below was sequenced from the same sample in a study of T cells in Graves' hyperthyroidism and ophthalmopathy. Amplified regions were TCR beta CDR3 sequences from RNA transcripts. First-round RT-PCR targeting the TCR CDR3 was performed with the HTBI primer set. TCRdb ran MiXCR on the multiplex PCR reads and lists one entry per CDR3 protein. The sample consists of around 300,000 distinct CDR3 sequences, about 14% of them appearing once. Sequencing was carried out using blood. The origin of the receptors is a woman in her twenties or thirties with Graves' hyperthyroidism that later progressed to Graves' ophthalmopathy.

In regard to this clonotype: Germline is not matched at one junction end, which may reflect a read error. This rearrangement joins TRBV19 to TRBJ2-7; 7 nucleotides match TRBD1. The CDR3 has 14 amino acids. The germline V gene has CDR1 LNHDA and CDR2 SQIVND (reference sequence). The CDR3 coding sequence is TGTGCCAGTAGTAGGACAGGCCAAACCTACGAGCGGTACTTC. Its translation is CASSRTGQTYERYF.

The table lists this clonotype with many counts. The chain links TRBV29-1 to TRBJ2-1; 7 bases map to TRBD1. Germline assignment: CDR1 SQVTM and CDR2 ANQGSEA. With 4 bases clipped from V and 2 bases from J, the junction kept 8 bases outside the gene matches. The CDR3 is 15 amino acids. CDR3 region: CSVVGTELAYNEQFF. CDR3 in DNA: TGCAGCGTTGTAGGGACAGAGTTAGCCTACAATGAGCAGTTCTTC.

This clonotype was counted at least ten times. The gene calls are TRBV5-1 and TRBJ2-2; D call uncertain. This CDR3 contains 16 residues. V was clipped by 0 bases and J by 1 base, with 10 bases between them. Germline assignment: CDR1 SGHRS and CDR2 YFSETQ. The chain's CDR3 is CASSLASARNTGELFF. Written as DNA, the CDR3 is TGCGCCAGCAGCTTGGCCTCGGCCAGGAACACCGGGGAGCTGTTTTTT.

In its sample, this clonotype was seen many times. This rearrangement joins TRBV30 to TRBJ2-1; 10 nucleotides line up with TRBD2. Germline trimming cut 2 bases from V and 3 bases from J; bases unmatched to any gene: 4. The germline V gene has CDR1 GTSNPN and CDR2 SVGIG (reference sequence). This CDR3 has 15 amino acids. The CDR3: CAWSPGTSVYNEQFF. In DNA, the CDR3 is TGTGCCTGGAGTCCTGGGACTAGCGTCTACAATGAGCAGTTCTTC.

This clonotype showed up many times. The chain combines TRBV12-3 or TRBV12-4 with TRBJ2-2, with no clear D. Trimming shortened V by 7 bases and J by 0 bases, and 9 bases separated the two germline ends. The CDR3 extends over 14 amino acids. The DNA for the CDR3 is TGTGCCAGCACCCCCACTTCGAACACCGGGGAGCTGTTTTTT. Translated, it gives CASTPTSNTGELFF.

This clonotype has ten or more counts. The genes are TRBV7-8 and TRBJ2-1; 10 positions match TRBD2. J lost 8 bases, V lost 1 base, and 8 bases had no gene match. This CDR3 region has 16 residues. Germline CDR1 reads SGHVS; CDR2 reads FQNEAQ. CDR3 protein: CASSLGRLAGGYEQFF. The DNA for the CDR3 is TGTGCCAGCAGCTTAGGTCGGTTAGCGGGAGGTTATGAGCAGTTCTTC.

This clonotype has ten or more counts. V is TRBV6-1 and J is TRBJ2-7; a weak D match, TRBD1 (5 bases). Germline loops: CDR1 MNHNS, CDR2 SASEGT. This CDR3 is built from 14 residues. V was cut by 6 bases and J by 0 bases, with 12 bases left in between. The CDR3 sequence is CASSRTLSSYEQYF. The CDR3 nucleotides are TGTGCCAGCAGCCGGACACTGAGCTCCTACGAGCAGTACTTC.

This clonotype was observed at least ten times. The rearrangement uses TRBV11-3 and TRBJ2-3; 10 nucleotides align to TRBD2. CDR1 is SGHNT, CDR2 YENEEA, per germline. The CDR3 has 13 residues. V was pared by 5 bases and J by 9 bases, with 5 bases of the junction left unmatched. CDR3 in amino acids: CASSPSGSSTQYF. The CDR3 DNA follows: TGTGCCAGCAGCCCTAGCGGGAGTTCCACGCAGTATTTT. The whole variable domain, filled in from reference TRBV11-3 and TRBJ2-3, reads EAGVVQSPRYKIIEKKQPVAFWCNPISGHNTLYWYLQNLGQGPELLIRYENEEAVDDSQLPKDRFSAERLKGVDSTLKIQPAELGDSAVYLCASSPSGSSTQYFGPGTRLTVL.

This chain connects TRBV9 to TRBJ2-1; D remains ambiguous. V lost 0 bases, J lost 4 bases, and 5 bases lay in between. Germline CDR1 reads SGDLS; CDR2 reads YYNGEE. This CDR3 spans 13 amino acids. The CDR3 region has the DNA TGTGCCAGCAGCGTAGAGAGTTACAATGAGCAGTTCTTC. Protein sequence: CASSVESYNEQFF.

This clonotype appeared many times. DNA for the CDR3: TGCAGTGCTAGTCCTCTAGCGGGAGACATCAATGAGCAGTTCTTC. It encodes CSASPLAGDINEQFF. The chain uses TRBV20-1 and TRBJ2-1, with 10 bases matching TRBD2. J was trimmed by 6 bases and V by 3 bases; bases with no gene match: 8. Germline loops: CDR1 DFQATT, CDR2 SNEGSKA (reference sequence). The CDR3 has 15 amino acids.

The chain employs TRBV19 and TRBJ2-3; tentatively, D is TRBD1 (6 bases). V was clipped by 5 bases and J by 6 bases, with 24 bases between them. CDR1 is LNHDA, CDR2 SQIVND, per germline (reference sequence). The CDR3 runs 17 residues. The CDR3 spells CASSWPPRDKESDTQYF. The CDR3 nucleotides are TGTGCCAGTAGTTGGCCCCCCCGGGACAAAGAGAGTGATACGCAGTATTTT.

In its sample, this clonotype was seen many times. CDR3 residues: CAWSVLSGAYNEQFF. The CDR3, as DNA: TGTGCCTGGAGTGTACTTAGCGGGGCCTACAATGAGCAGTTCTTC. The chain uses TRBV30 and TRBJ2-1; 8 bases match TRBD2. The CDR3 contains 15 residues. V dropped 0 bases and J dropped 2; count of bases not matched to a gene: 3. Germline assignment: CDR1 GTSNPN and CDR2 SVGIG (reference sequence).

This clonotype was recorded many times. CDR3 sequence reads: CASSSAGTSGSVGQFF. The CDR3 DNA reads as TGTGCCAGCAGCTCTGCCGGGACTAGCGGGAGTGTTGGGCAGTTCTTC. V and J are TRBV5-8 and TRBJ2-1; TRBD2 aligns across 14 bases. Trimming removed 3 bases from V and 12 bases from J; junction bases left unmatched: 11. The CDR3 is made up of 16 amino acids. The V gene's germline CDR1 is SGHTS and CDR2 YDEGEE. Full variable domain (remainder filled in from reference TRBV5-8 and TRBJ2-1): EAGVTQSPTHLIKTRGQQATLRCSPISGHTSVYWYQQALGLGLQFLLWYDEGEERNRGNFPPRFSGRQFPNYSSELNVNALELEDSALYLCASSSAGTSGSVGQFFGPGTRLTVL.

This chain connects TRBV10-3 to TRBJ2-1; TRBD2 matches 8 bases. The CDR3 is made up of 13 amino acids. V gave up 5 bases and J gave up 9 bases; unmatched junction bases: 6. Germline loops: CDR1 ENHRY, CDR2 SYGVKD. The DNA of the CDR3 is TGTGCCATCAGTCCGGGAGGGGTTAGTGAGCAGTTCTTC. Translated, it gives CAISPGGVSEQFF.

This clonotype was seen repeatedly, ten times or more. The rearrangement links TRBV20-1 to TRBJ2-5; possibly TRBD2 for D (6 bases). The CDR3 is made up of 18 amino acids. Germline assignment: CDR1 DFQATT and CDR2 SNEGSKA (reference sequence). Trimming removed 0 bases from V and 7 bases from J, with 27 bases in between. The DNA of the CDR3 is TGCAGTGCTAGAGATGCGCTAGCGAGTAGCCAATTCGGGGGGACCCAGTACTTC. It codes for CSARDALASSQFGGTQYF.

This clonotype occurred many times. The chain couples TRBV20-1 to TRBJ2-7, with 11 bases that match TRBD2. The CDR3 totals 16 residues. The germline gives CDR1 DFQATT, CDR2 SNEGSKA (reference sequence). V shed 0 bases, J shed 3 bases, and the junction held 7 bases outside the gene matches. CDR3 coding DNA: TGCAGTGCTAGAGATCCTCTAGCGGGGGGAGACTACGAGCAGTACTTC. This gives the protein CSARDPLAGGDYEQYF.

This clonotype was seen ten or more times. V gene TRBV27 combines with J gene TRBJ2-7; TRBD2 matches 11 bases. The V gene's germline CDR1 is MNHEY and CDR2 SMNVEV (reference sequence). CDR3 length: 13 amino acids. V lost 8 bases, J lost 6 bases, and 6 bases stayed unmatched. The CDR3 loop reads CASGLAGGSEQYF. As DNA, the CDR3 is TGTGCCAGCGGGCTAGCGGGGGGCAGCGAGCAGTACTTC.

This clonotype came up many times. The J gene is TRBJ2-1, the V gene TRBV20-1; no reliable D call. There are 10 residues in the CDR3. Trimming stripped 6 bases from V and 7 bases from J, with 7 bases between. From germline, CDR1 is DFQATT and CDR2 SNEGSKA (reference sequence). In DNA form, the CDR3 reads TGCAGTGCCCCCGGGAATGAGCAGTTCTTC. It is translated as CSAPGNEQFF.

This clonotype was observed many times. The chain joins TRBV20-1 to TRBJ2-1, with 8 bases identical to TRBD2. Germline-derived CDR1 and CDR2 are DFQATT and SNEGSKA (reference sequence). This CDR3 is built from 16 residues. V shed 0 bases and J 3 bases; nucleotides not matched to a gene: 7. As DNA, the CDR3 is TGCAGTGCTAGAGATCTAGAACTAGCGGTCTACAATGAGCAGTTCTTC. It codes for CSARDLELAVYNEQFF.

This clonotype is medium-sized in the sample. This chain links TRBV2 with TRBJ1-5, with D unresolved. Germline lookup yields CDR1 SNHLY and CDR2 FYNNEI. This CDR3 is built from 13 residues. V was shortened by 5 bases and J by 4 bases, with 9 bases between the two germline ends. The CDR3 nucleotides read TGTGCCAGCAGTCCGAGCGCGAATCAGCCCCAGCATTTT. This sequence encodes CASSPSANQPQHF. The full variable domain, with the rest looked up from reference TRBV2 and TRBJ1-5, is EPEVTQTPSHQVTQMGQEVILRCVPISNHLYFYWYRQILGQKVEFLVSFYNNEISEKSEIFDDQFSVERPDGSNFTLKIRSTKLEDSAMYFCASSPSANQPQHFGDGTRLSIL.

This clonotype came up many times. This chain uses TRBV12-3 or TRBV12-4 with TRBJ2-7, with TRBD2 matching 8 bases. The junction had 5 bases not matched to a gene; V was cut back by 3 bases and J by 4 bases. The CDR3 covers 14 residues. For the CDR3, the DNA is TGTGCCAGCAGTTTTGAAGCGGGAGTGTACGAGCAGTACTTC. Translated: CASSFEAGVYEQYF.

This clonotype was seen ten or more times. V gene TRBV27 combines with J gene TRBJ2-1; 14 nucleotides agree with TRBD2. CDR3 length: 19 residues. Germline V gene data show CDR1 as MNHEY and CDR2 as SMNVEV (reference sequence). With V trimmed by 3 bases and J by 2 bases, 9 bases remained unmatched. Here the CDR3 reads CASSLHVLGLAGAYNEQFF. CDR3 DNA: TGTGCCAGCAGTTTGCACGTCCTGGGACTAGCGGGAGCCTACAATGAGCAGTTCTTC.

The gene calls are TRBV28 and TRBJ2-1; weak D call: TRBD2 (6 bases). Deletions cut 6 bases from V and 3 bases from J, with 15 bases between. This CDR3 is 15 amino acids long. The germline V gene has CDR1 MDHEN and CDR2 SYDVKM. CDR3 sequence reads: CASSPLAADYNEQFF. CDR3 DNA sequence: TGTGCCAGCAGCCCTTTAGCGGCGGACTACAATGAGCAGTTCTTC.

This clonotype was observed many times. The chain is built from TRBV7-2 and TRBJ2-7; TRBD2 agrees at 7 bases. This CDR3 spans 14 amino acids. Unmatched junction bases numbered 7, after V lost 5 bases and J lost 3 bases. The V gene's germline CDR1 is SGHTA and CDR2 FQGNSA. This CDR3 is CASSLRVAGYEQYF. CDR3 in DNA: TGTGCCAGCAGCCTCAGAGTAGCGGGCTACGAGCAGTACTTC.

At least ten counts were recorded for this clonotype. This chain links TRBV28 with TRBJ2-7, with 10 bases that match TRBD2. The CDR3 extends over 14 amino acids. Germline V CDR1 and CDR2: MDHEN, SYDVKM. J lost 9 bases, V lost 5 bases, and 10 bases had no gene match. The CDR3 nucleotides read TGTGCCAGCAGTGCAGCGGGAGGGCCCACCGGGCAGTACTTC. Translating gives CASSAAGGPTGQYF.

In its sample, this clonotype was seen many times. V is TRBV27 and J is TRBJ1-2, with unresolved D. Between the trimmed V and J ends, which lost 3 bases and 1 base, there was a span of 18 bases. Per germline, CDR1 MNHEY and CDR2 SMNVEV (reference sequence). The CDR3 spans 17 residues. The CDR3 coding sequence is TGTGCCAGCAGTTTTCTCGACACGATCCTAAATAACTATGGCTACACCTTC. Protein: CASSFLDTILNNYGYTF.

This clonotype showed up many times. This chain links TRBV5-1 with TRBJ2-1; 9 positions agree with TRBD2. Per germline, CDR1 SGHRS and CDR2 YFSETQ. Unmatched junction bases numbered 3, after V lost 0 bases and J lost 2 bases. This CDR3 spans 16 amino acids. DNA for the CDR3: TGCGCCAGCAGCTTGGTAGCGGGAGCACCCTACAATGAGCAGTTCTTC. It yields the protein CASSLVAGAPYNEQFF.

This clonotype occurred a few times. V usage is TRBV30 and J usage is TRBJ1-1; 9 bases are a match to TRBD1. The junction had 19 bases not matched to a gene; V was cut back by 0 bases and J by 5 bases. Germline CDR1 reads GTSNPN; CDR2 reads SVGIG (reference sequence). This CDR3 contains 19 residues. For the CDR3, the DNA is TGTGCCTGGAGTGTACGATTTAGAGTCGGACAGGGGTGGGGTACTGAAGCTTTCTTT. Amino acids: CAWSVRFRVGQGWGTEAFF.